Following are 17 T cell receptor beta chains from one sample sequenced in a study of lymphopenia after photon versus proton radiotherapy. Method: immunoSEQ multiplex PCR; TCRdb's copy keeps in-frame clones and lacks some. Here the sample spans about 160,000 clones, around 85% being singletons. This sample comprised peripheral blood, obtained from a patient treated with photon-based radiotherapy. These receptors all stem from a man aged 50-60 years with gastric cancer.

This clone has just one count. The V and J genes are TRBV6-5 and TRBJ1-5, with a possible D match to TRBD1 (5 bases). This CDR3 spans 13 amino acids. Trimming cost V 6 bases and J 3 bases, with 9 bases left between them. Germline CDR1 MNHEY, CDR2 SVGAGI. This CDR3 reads CASRKQDNQPQHF. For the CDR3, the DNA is TGTGCCAGCAGAAAACAGGACAATCAGCCCCAGCATTTT.

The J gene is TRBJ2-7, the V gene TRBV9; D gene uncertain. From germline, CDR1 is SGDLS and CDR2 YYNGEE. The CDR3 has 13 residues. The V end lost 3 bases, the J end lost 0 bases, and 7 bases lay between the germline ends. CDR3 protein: CASSGASSYEQYF. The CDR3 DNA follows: TGTGCCAGCAGCGGGGCATCCTCCTACGAGCAGTACTTC.

The CDR3 here is CATSKTPVTDTQYF. The CDR3 region has the DNA TGTGCCACCAGCAAAACACCCGTGACAGATACGCAGTATTTT. The chain joins TRBV15 to TRBJ2-3; no firm D call. Germline V gene lookup returns CDR1 LNHNV and CDR2 YYDKDF (reference sequence). Trimming removed 4 bases from V and 3 bases from J, with 11 bases in between. The CDR3 runs to 14 residues.

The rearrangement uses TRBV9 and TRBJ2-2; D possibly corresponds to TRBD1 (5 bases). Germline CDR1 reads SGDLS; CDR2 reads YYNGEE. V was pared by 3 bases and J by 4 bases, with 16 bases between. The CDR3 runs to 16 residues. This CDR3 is CASSGGLGAPTGELFF. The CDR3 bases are TGTGCCAGCAGCGGTGGGCTAGGGGCCCCCACCGGGGAGCTGTTTTTT.

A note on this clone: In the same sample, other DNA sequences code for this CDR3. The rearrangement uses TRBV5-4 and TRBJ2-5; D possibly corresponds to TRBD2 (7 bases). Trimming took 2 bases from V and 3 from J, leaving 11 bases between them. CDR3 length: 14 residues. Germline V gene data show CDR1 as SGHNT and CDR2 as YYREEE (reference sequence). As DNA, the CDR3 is TGTGCCAGCAGCTTAGGGGGAGGGGAAGAGACCCAGTACTTC. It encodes CASSLGGGEETQYF.

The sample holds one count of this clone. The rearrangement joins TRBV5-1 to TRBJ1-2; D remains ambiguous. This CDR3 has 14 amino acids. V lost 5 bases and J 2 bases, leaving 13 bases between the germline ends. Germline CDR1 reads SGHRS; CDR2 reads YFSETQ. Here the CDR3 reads CASSQDPGNYGYTF. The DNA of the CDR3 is TGCGCCAGCAGTCAAGACCCGGGGAACTATGGCTACACCTTC.

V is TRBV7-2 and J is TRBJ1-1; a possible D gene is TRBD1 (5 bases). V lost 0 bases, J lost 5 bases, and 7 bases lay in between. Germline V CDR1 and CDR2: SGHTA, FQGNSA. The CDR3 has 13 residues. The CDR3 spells CASSLAWGTEAFF. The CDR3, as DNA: TGTGCCAGCAGCTTAGCTTGGGGGACTGAAGCTTTCTTT.

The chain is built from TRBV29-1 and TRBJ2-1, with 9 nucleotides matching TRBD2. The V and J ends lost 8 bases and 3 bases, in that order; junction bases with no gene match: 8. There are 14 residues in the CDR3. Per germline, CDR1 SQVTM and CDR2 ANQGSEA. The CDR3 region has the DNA TGCAGCATTCATAGCGGGAGAGTCTACAATGAGCAGTTCTTC. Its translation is CSIHSGRVYNEQFF.

The CDR3, as DNA: TGCGCCAGCAGCTCCGGGGGCGAGCAGTACTTC. Amino acids: CASSSGGEQYF. J is TRBJ2-7 and V is TRBV5-1; D is possibly TRBD2 (6 bases). The CDR3 has 11 amino acids. CDR1 is SGHRS and CDR2 is YFSETQ in the germline V gene. V lost 3 bases to trimming and J lost 6 bases, with 7 bases between them.

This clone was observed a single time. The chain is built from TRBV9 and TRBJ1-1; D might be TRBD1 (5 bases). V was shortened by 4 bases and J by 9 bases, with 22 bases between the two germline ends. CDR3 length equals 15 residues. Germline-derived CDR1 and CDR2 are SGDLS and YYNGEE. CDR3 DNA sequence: TGTGCCAGCAGCCCTCCTTATCGGGGCGGGCTCAAAGCTTTCTTT. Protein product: CASSPPYRGGLKAFF.

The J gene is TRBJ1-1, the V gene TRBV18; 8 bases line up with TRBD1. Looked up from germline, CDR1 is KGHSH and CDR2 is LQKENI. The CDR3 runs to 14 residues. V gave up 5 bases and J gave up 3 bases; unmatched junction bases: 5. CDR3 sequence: CASSVDRADTEAFF. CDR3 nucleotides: TGTGCCAGCTCAGTGGACAGGGCGGACACTGAAGCTTTCTTT.

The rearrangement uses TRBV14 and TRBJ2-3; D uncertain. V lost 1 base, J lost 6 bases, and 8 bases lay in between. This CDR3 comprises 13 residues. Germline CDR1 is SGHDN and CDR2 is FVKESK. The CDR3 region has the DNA TGTGCCAGCAGCCAAGTTGTATTGGATACGCAGTATTTT. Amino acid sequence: CASSQVVLDTQYF.

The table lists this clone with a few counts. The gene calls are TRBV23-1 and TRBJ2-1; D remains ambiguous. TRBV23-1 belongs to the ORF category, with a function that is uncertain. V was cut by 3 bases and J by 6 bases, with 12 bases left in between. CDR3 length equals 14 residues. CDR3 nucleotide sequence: TGCGCCAGCAGTCAGATAGGGCATTTCAATGAGCAGTTCTTC. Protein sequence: CASSQIGHFNEQFF.

DNA for the CDR3: TGTGCCTGGAGTCTAAGTACCAAAAACATTCAGTACTTC. Translating gives CAWSLSTKNIQYF. This chain uses TRBV30 with TRBJ2-4; D call uncertain. The germline V gene encodes CDR1 GTSNPN and CDR2 SVGIG (reference sequence). The CDR3 spans 13 residues. V was shortened by 2 bases and J by 2 bases, with 7 bases between the two germline ends.

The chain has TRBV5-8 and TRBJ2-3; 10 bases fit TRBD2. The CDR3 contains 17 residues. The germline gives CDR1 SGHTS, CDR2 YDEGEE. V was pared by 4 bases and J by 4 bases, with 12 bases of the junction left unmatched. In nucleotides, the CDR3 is TGTGCCAGCAGCCCCAATCAGCTGAGCGGGAGGGCAGATACGCAGTATTTT. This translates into CASSPNQLSGRADTQYF. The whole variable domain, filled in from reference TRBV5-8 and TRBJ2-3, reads EAGVTQSPTHLIKTRGQQATLRCSPISGHTSVYWYQQALGLGLQFLLWYDEGEERNRGNFPPRFSGRQFPNYSSELNVNALELEDSALYLCASSPNQLSGRADTQYFGPGTRLTVL.

The CDR3, as DNA: TGTGCCAGTAGTATAGGGGCAGGGGGCGCCTACTCCTACGAGCAGTACTTC. Translated, it gives CASSIGAGGAYSYEQYF. This sequence joins TRBV19 and TRBJ2-7, with TRBD1 matching over 8 bases. The CDR3 extends over 17 amino acids. V shed 1 base, J shed 0 bases, and the junction held 8 bases outside the gene matches. Germline CDR1 is LNHDA and CDR2 is SQIVND (reference sequence).

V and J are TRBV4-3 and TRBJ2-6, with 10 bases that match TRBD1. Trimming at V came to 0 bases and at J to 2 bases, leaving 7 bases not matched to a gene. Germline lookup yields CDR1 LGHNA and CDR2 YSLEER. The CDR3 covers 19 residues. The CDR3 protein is CASSQDPGQGNPGANVLTF. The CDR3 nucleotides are TGCGCCAGCAGCCAAGATCCGGGACAGGGGAATCCTGGGGCCAACGTCCTGACTTTC.